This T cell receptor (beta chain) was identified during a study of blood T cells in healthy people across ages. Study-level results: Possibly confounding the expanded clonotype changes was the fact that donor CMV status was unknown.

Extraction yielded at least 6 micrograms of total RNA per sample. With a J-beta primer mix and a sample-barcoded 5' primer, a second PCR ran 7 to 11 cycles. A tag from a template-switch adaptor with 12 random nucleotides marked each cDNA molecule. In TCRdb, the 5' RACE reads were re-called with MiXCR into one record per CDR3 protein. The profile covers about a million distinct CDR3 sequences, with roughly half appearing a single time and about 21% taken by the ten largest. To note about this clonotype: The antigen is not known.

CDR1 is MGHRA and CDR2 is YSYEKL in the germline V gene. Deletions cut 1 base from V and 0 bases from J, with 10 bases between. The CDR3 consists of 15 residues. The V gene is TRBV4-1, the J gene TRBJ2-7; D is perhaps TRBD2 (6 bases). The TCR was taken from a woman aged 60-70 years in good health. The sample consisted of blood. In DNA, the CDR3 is TGCGCCAGCAGCCAAGGGGTCGGGAGCTCCTACGAGCAGTACTTC. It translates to CASSQGVGSSYEQYF.